The 25 T cell receptor beta chains presented below share a single source sample, sequenced in a study of blood T cell repertoires in COVID-19. The repertoire was sequenced with immunoSEQ multiplex PCR; TCRdb's copy has only in-frame clones and lacks some. This table holds about 220,000 clones, 83% found once. Sequencing was performed on peripheral blood. The receptors come from a middle-aged woman with active or convalescent COVID-19.

The genes are TRBV11-3 and TRBJ1-2, with D perhaps TRBD1 (5 bases). This CDR3 contains 12 residues. Germline loops: CDR1 SGHNT, CDR2 YENEEA. V lost 4 bases to trimming and J lost 6 bases, with 9 bases between them. CDR3 sequence: CASSSQGDGYTF. CDR3 in DNA: TGTGCCAGCAGCTCGCAAGGGGATGGCTACACCTTC.

This clone was picked up one time. V is TRBV6-5 and J is TRBJ2-7; D perhaps matches TRBD2 (6 bases). CDR1 MNHEY and CDR2 SVGAGI come from the germline V gene. This CDR3 has 15 amino acids. Deletions cut 4 bases from V and 6 bases from J, with 19 bases between. CDR3 amino acids: CASSSRVGRSPEQYF. CDR3 in DNA: TGTGCCAGCAGTTCCCGGGTGGGGAGGTCGCCCGAGCAGTACTTC.

The chain is built from TRBV24-1 and TRBJ1-2, with D unresolved. CDR3 length: 14 amino acids. Germline values: CDR1 KGHDR, CDR2 SFDVKD. The germline V and J ends were trimmed by 4 bases and 3 bases, with 11 bases remaining between them. The CDR3 sequence is CATSDWRADYGYTF. The CDR3 coding sequence is TGTGCCACCAGTGACTGGAGAGCCGACTATGGCTACACCTTC.

To note about this clone: This sample includes further DNA sequences coding for the same CDR3. The CDR3 protein is CASSYRGGYTF. The CDR3, as DNA: TGTGCCAGCAGCTACAGGGGTGGCTACACCTTC. The chain employs TRBV28 and TRBJ1-2, with 7 positions matching TRBD1. J gave up 7 bases and V 6 bases, and 2 bases lay outside the gene matches. The germline V gene has CDR1 MDHEN and CDR2 SYDVKM. There are 11 residues in the CDR3.

The chain links TRBV27 to TRBJ1-5; D is ambiguous. The germline V and J ends were trimmed by 1 base and 4 bases, with 11 bases remaining between them. Germline-derived CDR1 and CDR2 are MNHEY and SMNVEV (reference sequence). The CDR3 length is 15 residues. The CDR3 nucleotides read TGTGCCAGCAGTTTATACGGGATTGAGAATCAGCCCCAGCATTTT. Amino acid sequence: CASSLYGIENQPQHF.

The rearrangement uses TRBV6-5 and TRBJ1-4; 7 positions match TRBD1. This CDR3 is built from 14 residues. Germline values: CDR1 MNHEY, CDR2 SVGAGI. After removal of 5 bases from V and 7 bases from J, the junction contained 7 bases not matched to a gene. The CDR3 spells CASSKQGLGEKLFF. The DNA of the CDR3 is TGTGCCAGCAGTAAACAGGGGTTAGGTGAAAAACTGTTTTTT.

V gene TRBV15 combines with J gene TRBJ1-2; D is perhaps TRBD1 (6 bases). In germline, CDR1 is LNHNV, CDR2 YYDKDF (reference sequence). Trimming stripped 4 bases from V and 7 bases from J, with 16 bases between. This CDR3 region has 14 residues. DNA for the CDR3: TGTGCCACCAGCAACGATGTGGGGGCGGCTGGCTACACCTTC. Its protein is CATSNDVGAAGYTF.

This rearrangement joins TRBV24-1 to TRBJ1-2, with a weak D call TRBD1 (6 bases). With 4 bases removed from V and 3 bases from J, the gap between germline ends came to 11 bases. The CDR3 spans 14 residues. Germline V gene lookup returns CDR1 KGHDR and CDR2 SFDVKD. This chain's CDR3 is CATSDPDRYYGYTF. In DNA, the CDR3 is TGTGCCACCAGTGACCCGGACAGATACTATGGCTACACCTTC.

The rearrangement uses TRBV2 and TRBJ2-3; 8 bases map to TRBD1. The junction had 8 bases not matched to a gene; V was cut back by 8 bases and J by 1 base. Looked up from germline, CDR1 is SNHLY and CDR2 is FYNNEI. CDR3 length equals 15 residues. The CDR3 sequence: CASGGPGQGTDTQYF. The DNA for the CDR3 is TGTGCCAGCGGGGGACCGGGACAGGGCACAGATACGCAGTATTTT.

This chain connects TRBV7-9 to TRBJ2-3; 8 bases align to TRBD2. Trimming took 5 bases from V and 0 from J; bases not matched to a gene: 10. The CDR3 covers 17 residues. Germline V gene sequence: CDR1 SEHNR, CDR2 FQNEAQ (reference sequence). CDR3 sequence reads: CASSLISASGSTDTQYF. CDR3 DNA sequence: TGTGCCAGCAGCCTGATCAGCGCTAGCGGGAGCACAGATACGCAGTATTTT.

The chain joins TRBV30 to TRBJ2-1; no reliable D call. The V gene lost 0 bases and the J gene lost 5 bases, with 11 bases spanning the gap. The CDR3 sequence is 14 residues long. In germline, CDR1 is GTSNPN, CDR2 SVGIG (reference sequence). CDR3 DNA sequence: TGTGCCTGGAGTGTACTGACACACAACAATGAGCAGTTCTTC. Translation gives CAWSVLTHNNEQFF.

The V call is TRBV27, the J call TRBJ2-7; TRBD1 matches at 7 bases. The V gene's germline CDR1 is MNHEY and CDR2 SMNVEV (reference sequence). With 4 bases clipped from V and 4 bases from J, the junction kept 13 bases outside the gene matches. The CDR3 runs 16 residues. The DNA for the CDR3 is TGTGCCAGCAGTTACAACTCCCACAGGGGACCGTACGAGCAGTACTTC. Its translation: CASSYNSHRGPYEQYF.

The rearrangement uses TRBV19 and TRBJ1-4; 10 bases agree with TRBD1. The germline CDR1 and CDR2 sequences are LNHDA and SQIVND (reference sequence). The junction had 9 bases not matched to a gene; V was cut back by 9 bases and J by 8 bases. The CDR3 contains 14 residues. DNA of the CDR3: TGTGCCAGCCATACGACAGGGGGCAAGGAAAAACTGTTTTTT. It specifies CASHTTGGKEKLFF.

The CDR3 coding sequence is TGTGCCAGCACCCGACAGGGTGCTAACACTGAAGCTTTCTTT. Its translation is CASTRQGANTEAFF. The genes are TRBV7-2 and TRBJ1-1; 7 nucleotides agree with TRBD1. Germline CDR1 is SGHTA and CDR2 is FQGNSA. V was clipped by 7 bases and J by 2 bases; unmatched bases: 7. The CDR3 loop spans 14 amino acids.

The chain couples TRBV30 to TRBJ2-3; 9 positions agree with TRBD2. The CDR3 sequence is 15 residues long. J was trimmed by 3 bases and V by 5 bases; bases with no gene match: 9. Germline V CDR1 and CDR2: GTSNPN, SVGIG (reference sequence). The DNA for the CDR3 is TGTGCCTGGGAACCGCGCGGGGGGGCAACAGATACGCAGTATTTT. It is translated as CAWEPRGGATDTQYF.

This chain connects TRBV11-2 to TRBJ1-4, with 7 bases lining up with TRBD1. Germline V gene data show CDR1 as SGHAT and CDR2 as FQNNGV. CDR3 length: 15 residues. J gave up 4 bases and V 5 bases, and 7 bases lay outside the gene matches. CDR3 sequence: CASSGRQGFNEKLFF. The CDR3 region has the DNA TGTGCCAGCAGCGGAAGACAGGGCTTTAATGAAAAACTGTTTTTT.

Here the CDR3 reads CASSWTGGSQPQHF. DNA for the CDR3: TGTGCCAGCAGTTGGACAGGGGGGAGTCAGCCCCAGCATTTT. The rearrangement uses TRBV28 and TRBJ1-5; 10 bases fit TRBD1. The germline CDR1 and CDR2 sequences are MDHEN and SYDVKM. The CDR3 sequence is 14 residues long. Unmatched junction bases numbered 3, after V lost 4 bases and J lost 6 bases.

Note on this clone: The junction departs from the called germline gene at one end, perhaps through a read error. The chain is built from TRBV7-7 and TRBJ2-1; 9 nucleotides agree with TRBD1. Germline CDR1 is SSHAT and CDR2 is FNYEAQ (reference sequence). CDR3 length: 15 amino acids. CDR3 sequence reads: CASSLDGTGNNEQFF. CDR3 DNA sequence: TGTGCTAGCAGCTTGGATGGGACAGGGAACAATGAGCAGTTCTTC. Filled out from reference TRBV7-7 and TRBJ2-1, the complete variable domain reads GAGVSQSPRYKVTKRGQDVTLRCDPISSHATLYWYQQALGQGPEFLTYFNYEAQPDKSGLPSDRFSAERPEGSISTLTIQRTEQRDSAMYRCASSLDGTGNNEQFFGPGTRLTVL.

The chain is built from TRBV7-2 and TRBJ1-1, with a tentative D call TRBD1 (6 bases). CDR1 is SGHTA and CDR2 is FQGNSA in the germline V gene. The V gene lost 7 bases and the J gene lost 7 bases, with 10 bases spanning the gap. The CDR3 consists of 11 residues. Here the CDR3 reads CASTAGVEAFF. In DNA, the CDR3 is TGTGCCAGCACCGCAGGGGTTGAAGCTTTCTTT.

This chain joins TRBV5-5 and TRBJ1-3; D call uncertain. The CDR3 has 15 residues. Trimming pared 2 bases from V and 1 base from J, leaving 10 bases between. CDR1 is SGHKS, CDR2 YYEKEE, per germline (reference sequence). The DNA for the CDR3 is TGTGCCAGCAGCTTTGTTGGGGAGTCTGGAAACACCATATATTTT. Its translation is CASSFVGESGNTIYF.

This clone was recorded at least ten times. The chain couples TRBV20-1 to TRBJ1-1, with D perhaps matching TRBD1 (6 bases). This CDR3 spans 14 amino acids. Germline V CDR1 and CDR2: DFQATT, SNEGSKA (reference sequence). Trimming stripped 3 bases from V and 4 bases from J, with 15 bases between. CDR3: CSASLGGGGTEAFF. Here the CDR3 DNA reads TGCAGTGCTAGTCTTGGGGGCGGGGGCACTGAAGCTTTCTTT.

This chain connects TRBV30 to TRBJ2-7; D possibly corresponds to TRBD2 (5 bases). Matching the DNA end better, TRBJ2-5 makes the J call doubtful. There are 12 residues in the CDR3. CDR1 and CDR2 (germline): GTSNPN, SVGIG (reference sequence). CDR3 in amino acids: CAWTEGRTTQYF. DNA of the CDR3: TGTGCCTGGACAGAGGGCAGGACGACCCAGTACTTC.

This clone was found once. The V call is TRBV28, the J call TRBJ2-1; 8 bases line up with TRBD2. Germline V lookup: CDR1 MDHEN, CDR2 SYDVKM. Losses at the gene ends were 9 bases for V and 0 bases for J; bases not matched to a gene: 4. This CDR3 is built from 14 residues. The chain's CDR3 is CASLAGSSYNEQFF. The DNA for the CDR3 is TGTGCCAGTCTAGCGGGTAGCTCCTACAATGAGCAGTTCTTC.

This chain joins TRBV7-9 and TRBJ2-7, with 12 bases that match TRBD1. Germline lookup yields CDR1 SEHNR and CDR2 FQNEAQ (reference sequence). V lost 2 bases to trimming and J lost 5 bases; unmatched junction nucleotides: 4. The CDR3 loop spans 15 amino acids. The CDR3 is CASSLPGQGAHEQYF. The CDR3 DNA reads TGTGCCAGCAGCTTACCGGGACAGGGGGCCCACGAGCAGTACTTC.

J is TRBJ2-1 and V is TRBV11-2; TRBD2 matches 9 bases. The CDR3 sequence is 16 residues long. V gave up 5 bases and J gave up 7 bases; unmatched junction bases: 12. CDR1 and CDR2 from the germline V gene are SGHAT and FQNNGV. The CDR3 bases are TGTGCCAGCAGCCCGCCGGGACTAGCTTTAAATAATGAGCAGTTCTTC. Residues: CASSPPGLALNNEQFF.